The rows below give T cell receptor beta chains drawn from one sample of a study of blood T cell repertoires in COVID-19. The method was immunoSEQ multiplex PCR; TCRdb's version includes in-frame clones alone and lacks a portion of them. The sample lists under 150,000 clones, roughly four fifths occurring once. Sequencing used PBMCs or T cells enriched from blood (not recorded which). These receptors all come from a man under 40 who had recovered from COVID-19. The CDR3 runs from the conserved cysteine through the conserved F or W. The order of the fields is CDR3 length, V gene, clone size, CDR3 protein. Some rows have no size entry. The others give once, few or many, or a class for an expanded clone.

13 TRBV19 - CASNPGGSIEQYF
16 TRBV18 - CASSPNSGGPTDTQYF
14 TRBV19 - CASSIRQGTDTQYF
16 TRBV3-1/TRBV3-2 - CASSQASGTSRETQYF
16 TRBV11-2 once CASSLSRAGANEKLFF
16 TRBV27 - CASSGRLRDGNYGYTF
18 TRBV10-2 - CASRTRTSGSRGAGELFF
15 TRBV25-1 few CASRSGVSYNSPLHF
16 TRBV6-5 few CASSLWSGLPGGELFF
14 TRBV24-1 - CATSGTGDTGELFF
14 TRBV5-6 - CASSGWDSQETQYF
19 TRBV9 many CASRRTGEEGIYSNQPQHF
15 TRBV5-4 - CASSSPGTGFHEQYF
17 TRBV11-2 - CASRALGQGPSSYEQYF
16 TRBV19 - CASSPGGTGIRKTQYF
16 TRBV18 - CASSPRVAGGKNIQYF
15 TRBV5-6 - CASSQGLAGHNEQFF
12 TRBV12-3/TRBV12-4 - CASSGTGIWAFF
16 TRBV5-4 - CASSLGTSGSSYEQYF
15 TRBV12-2 - CASRLAGGRGQPQHF
14 TRBV5-1 - CASSLGQGLGEQYF
15 TRBV5-1 once CASSYLADNQETQYF
13 TRBV2 - CASRGGENTEAFF
13 TRBV12-3/TRBV12-4 - CASSLGQGRRYTF
12 TRBV12-3/TRBV12-4 - CASSTDRYEAFF
17 TRBV29-1 - CSVPRGPNRGKGNTIYF
15 TRBV7-9 - CASSLQGASDTEAFF
13 TRBV2 once CASTSGRANEQYF
16 TRBV7-9 - CASSAKRQGKVETQYF
14 TRBV6-5 - CASSYTDRGTEAFF
16 TRBV27 - CASSPGTGGTGNTIYF
15 TRBV11-2 - CASSSTTGTGNTIYF
12 TRBV9 once CASSYLAGELFF
13 TRBV19 - CASTGTKNQPQHF
17 TRBV4-1 few CASSQGPLRSYNSPLHF
13 TRBV2 - CASSGQGVDTQYF
15 TRBV9 - CASSVEARSTDTQYF
14 TRBV11-2 - CASSNRQGKETQYF
15 TRBV2 once CASSPLAGGVYEQYF
15 TRBV5-4 once CASSLAGGPTDTQYF
13 TRBV5-4 - CASSLDKNTEAFF
13 TRBV29-1 - CSVVEDMNTEAFF
13 TRBV30 once CAWSVRRENTIYF
12 TRBV5-4 - CASSFRDSEAFF
15 TRBV19 - CASSIGLAGVYEQYF
15 TRBV7-9 - CASSPPPGDGNTIYF
13 TRBV27 - CASSSDRATEAFF
12 TRBV2 - CTGRGPDEKLFF
17 TRBV30 - CAWAPGQAESSREKLFF
15 TRBV6-1 - CASSERGAHNSPLHF
14 TRBV15 - CATSDRDSKNIQYF
13 TRBV6-6 - CASSRQGTYGYTF
17 TRBV5-1 - CASSLYGVGLNTGELFF
14 TRBV4-1 - CASSYGESNSPLHF
13 TRBV9 - CASSVGQGTEAFF